Listed below are T cell receptor beta chains from one sample, sequenced in a study of blood T cells in healthy people across ages. TCRdb fed the 5' RACE reads into MiXCR, producing one record per CDR3 protein. The sample lists hundreds of thousands of distinct CDR3 sequences, around 28% occurring once. Material for sequencing was blood. The receptors here all came from a woman aged 80 or over in good health. The CDR3 runs from the conserved cysteine through the conserved F or W. D genes are given only for firm matches. Not all rows give a size; the values are once, few, many and, for expanded clones, a class.

size	D	length	J	V	DNA	CDR3
many	TRBD2	17	TRBJ2-4	TRBV6-2/TRBV6-3	TGTGCCAGCAGTTACTCAGGGGTAGCGGGGGTGCAGCACATTCAGTACTTC	CASSYSGVAGVQHIQYF
many	TRBD1	16	TRBJ2-3	TRBV5-1	TGCGCCAGCAGCTTGGGGTCAGGGGGCCGTACAGATACGCAGTATTTT	CASSLGSGGRTDTQYF
many	TRBD2	16	TRBJ2-7	TRBV7-2	TGTGCCAGCAGCCCGGGACTAGCGGGGGCGTCCTACGAGCAGTACTTC	CASSPGLAGASYEQYF
.	.	15	TRBJ1-5	TRBV5-1	TGCGCCAGCAGCTTGGGGGGATTTAGCAATCAGCCCCAGCATTTT	CASSLGGFSNQPQHF
.	.	14	TRBJ2-7	TRBV7-2	TGTGCCAGCAGCTCGGACGGAGCGATCTACGAGCAGTACTTC	CASSSDGAIYEQYF
many	TRBD2	14	TRBJ2-1	TRBV20-1	TGCGGGGGGACTAGCGGGGGAGCCTACAATGAGCAGTTCTTC	CGGTSGGAYNEQFF
many	TRBD1	14	TRBJ2-7	TRBV5-1	TGCGCCAGCGAAAAAGGGGGCTCTTCATCCGAGCAGTACTTC	CASEKGGSSSEQYF
.	.	13	TRBJ1-1	TRBV7-9	TGTGCCAGCAGCAACTCCATGAACACTGAAGCTTTCTTT	CASSNSMNTEAFF
.	TRBD2	15	TRBJ2-1	TRBV12-3/TRBV12-4	TGTGCCGACAGGACTAGCGGGGGAACCTACAATGAGCAGTTCTTC	CADRTSGGTYNEQFF
few	.	13	TRBJ1-2	TRBV20-1	TGCAGTGCTTGGGACACAGCTAACTATGGCTACACCTTC	CSAWDTANYGYTF
few	.	13	TRBJ1-2	TRBV6-2/TRBV6-3	TGTGCCACCTCAAACAGGGCGGGATATGGCTACACCTTC	CATSNRAGYGYTF
.	TRBD2	16	TRBJ2-1	TRBV7-9	TGTGCCAGCAGCTTAGTGGCTAGCGGGGGCACCGTGGAGCAGTTCTTC	CASSLVASGGTVEQFF
.	.	15	TRBJ1-4	TRBV4-1	TGCGCCAGCAGCCAAGATGCAGCAACTAATGAAAAACTGTTTTTT	CASSQDAATNEKLFF
many	.	16	TRBJ2-7	TRBV21-1	.	CASSKRFATGNYEQYF
many	TRBD1	17	TRBJ1-1	TRBV3-1	TGTGCCAGCAGCCTAAAGACCCGGGACAGGGGGAACACTGAAGCTTTCTTT	CASSLKTRDRGNTEAFF
.	TRBD1	13	TRBJ2-7	TRBV7-2	TGTGCCAGCAGCTTACAGGGGGCTTGGGAGCAGTACTTC	CASSLQGAWEQYF
few	TRBD1	16	TRBJ1-1	TRBV6-5	TGTGCCAGCAGACCCTATTCGGGACAGCCGAACACTGAAGCTTTCTTT	CASRPYSGQPNTEAFF
.	.	16	TRBJ1-5	TRBV5-1	TGCGCCAGCAGCCCCGCACCCATATCAACAGGGCAGCCCCAGCATTTT	CASSPAPISTGQPQHF
many	.	13	TRBJ1-2	TRBV12-3/TRBV12-4	TGTGCCAGCAGTCCGGCGGGGTCCTATGGCTACACCTTC	CASSPAGSYGYTF
once	.	12	TRBJ1-2	TRBV20-1	TGCAGTGCTAGAGAGGGGGCGTTCGGCTACACCTTC	CSAREGAFGYTF
many	.	15	TRBJ1-6	TRBV9	TGTGCCAGCAGCGTAGATCGGGGGGCGCATTCACCCCTCCACTTT	CASSVDRGAHSPLHF
.	.	16	TRBJ2-2	TRBV7-2	TGTGCCAGCAGCTTAGAGTGGGGGGCTGGCACCGGGGAGCTGTTTTTT	CASSLEWGAGTGELFF
few	.	15	TRBJ2-2	TRBV4-2	TGTGCCAGCAGCCAAGAATCCTCGATTCGCGGGGAGCTGTTTTTT	CASSQESSIRGELFF
.	.	12	TRBJ2-7	TRBV20-1	TGCAGTGCTAGAGAAGGGTTCTACGAGCAGTACTTC	CSAREGFYEQYF
many	.	14	TRBJ2-3	TRBV5-1	TGCGCCAGCAGCTCGGCCCCGGGTTGGGATACGCAGTATTTT	CASSSAPGWDTQYF
.	TRBD1	15	TRBJ2-5	TRBV7-6	TGTGCCAGCAGCCCGGGACAGGGCGCGACAAATGAGCAGTACTTC	CASSPGQGATNEQYF
many	.	13	TRBJ1-4	TRBV20-1	TGCAGTGCCCCTCTGGGGGGACGAGAAAAACTGTTTTTT	CSAPLGGREKLFF
.	.	12	TRBJ1-1	TRBV20-1	TGCAGTGCTGGAGAGGGAGGCAGGGGTGCTTTCTTT	CSAGEGGRGAFF
many	TRBD1	17	TRBJ2-7	TRBV7-2	TGTGCCAGCAGCTTAATATCCGCGGGACAGGGCGACGCCGAGCAGTACTTC	CASSLISAGQGDAEQYF
.	.	16	TRBJ2-3	TRBV6-2/TRBV6-3	TGTGCCAGCAGTTATGGGACACTGGGGCGCACAGATACGCAGTATTTT	CASSYGTLGRTDTQYF
many	.	14	TRBJ1-1	TRBV3-1	TGTGCCAGCAGCCAAGATTCGGGGGGGACTGAAGCTTTCTTT	CASSQDSGGTEAFF
many	.	11	TRBJ2-5	TRBV10-3	TGTGCCATCAGTGCTGGGAATGAGCAGTACTTC	CAISAGNEQYF
.	.	18	TRBJ1-1	TRBV20-1	TGCAGTGCTAGAGTACGGGGCACAGGCAACCCTTTGAACACTGAAGCTTTCTTT	CSARVRGTGNPLNTEAFF
.	TRBD2	16	TRBJ2-3	TRBV3-1	TGTGCCAGCAGCCCGGACCTAGGACTAGCGGGGGCGGCGCAGTATTTT	CASSPDLGLAGAAQYF
.	.	17	TRBJ1-3	TRBV27	TGTGCCAGCAGTCCCTCAGGGGTCCGGAGCTCTGGAAACACCATATATTTT	CASSPSGVRSSGNTIYF
many	.	15	TRBJ1-1	TRBV4-1	TGCGCCAGCAGCTTTCGGGACCAGACGAACACTGAAGCTTTCTTT	CASSFRDQTNTEAFF
many	TRBD2	15	TRBJ2-1	TRBV20-1	TGCAGTGCTGGAAGCGGGGCGAAACCCTACAATGAGCAGTTCTTC	CSAGSGAKPYNEQFF
many	.	13	TRBJ2-7	TRBV12-3/TRBV12-4	TGTGCCAGCAGTCGCAGCGCGCCTAGCGAGCAGTACTTC	CASSRSAPSEQYF
.	TRBD1	14	TRBJ1-1	TRBV6-2/TRBV6-3	TGTGCCAGCAGTTCTCAGGGGACAGGGGTAGGCGGTTTCTTT	CASSSQGTGVGGFF
many	.	19	TRBJ2-6	TRBV7-9	TGTGCCAGCAGCTTACCGACCCTAACATGGGGGGAAGGGGCCAACGTCCTGACTTTC	CASSLPTLTWGEGANVLTF
.	TRBD1	14	TRBJ1-2	TRBV5-6	TGTGCCAGCAGCAAAAACAGGGGTAACTATGGCTACACCTTC	CASSKNRGNYGYTF
.	.	14	TRBJ1-2	TRBV24-1	TGTGCCACCAGTGATTTCACAGCTAACTATGGCTACACCTTC	CATSDFTANYGYTF
many	.	12	TRBJ2-1	TRBV5-1	TGCGCCAGCAGCTTAGAGACAGCAGGGCAGTTCTTC	CASSLETAGQFF
few	.	12	TRBJ1-6	TRBV3-1	TGTGCCAGCAGCCAAGAGTCTTCACCCCTCCACTTT	CASSQESSPLHF
many	.	15	TRBJ2-7	TRBV9	TGTGCCAGCAGCCCAACCCCGGCAGGGATGTACGAGCAGTACTTC	CASSPTPAGMYEQYF
many	.	14	TRBJ2-3	TRBV7-9	TGTGCCAGCAGCTTAGGGACAACAGCAGATACGCAGTATTTT	CASSLGTTADTQYF
.	.	9	TRBJ1-2	TRBV7-3	TGTGCCAGCACCAGGGGCTACACCTTC	CASTRGYTF
few	.	13	TRBJ1-2	TRBV20-1	TGCAGTGCTAGAGACAGCAGAAACTATGGCTACACCTTC	CSARDSRNYGYTF
.	TRBD2	14	TRBJ2-1	TRBV6-2/TRBV6-3	TGTGCCAGCACCCTAGCGGGGGGAAACAATGAGCAGTTCTTC	CASTLAGGNNEQFF
.	TRBD2	15	TRBJ2-3	TRBV7-2	TGTGCCAGCAGTCTACTCGGGGGGGACACAGATACGCAGTATTTT	CASSLLGGDTDTQYF
many	.	16	TRBJ2-5	TRBV7-8	TGTGCCAGCAGCTTACAGGGGGGCAGGGAACTCCAGACCCAGTACTTC	CASSLQGGRELQTQYF
.	.	14	TRBJ1-5	TRBV6-2/TRBV6-3	TGTGCCAGCAGCTGGACGGGGGTCAATCAGCCCCAGCATTTT	CASSWTGVNQPQHF
.	TRBD2	18	TRBJ2-5	TRBV7-2	TGTGCCAGCAGCCCAGGGGCTAGCGGGAGGGCCTCGGTGGAGACCCAGTACTTC	CASSPGASGRASVETQYF
many	TRBD1	13	TRBJ1-2	TRBV29-1	TGCAGCGCCGAGGGGCAGGGGGCTTATGGCTACACCTTC	CSAEGQGAYGYTF
.	.	14	TRBJ2-1	TRBV29-1	TGCAGCGCTCGTCGTGGGGGAGATGGGGAGACCCAGTTCTTC	CSARRGGDGETQFF
many	.	14	TRBJ1-6	TRBV9	TGTGCCAGCAGCTTTTGGTCAGAGAATTCACCCCTCCACTTT	CASSFWSENSPLHF
many	.	15	TRBJ2-5	TRBV20-1	TGCAGTGCTAGAGATTCGGCTAGGACCGGAGAGACCCAGTACTTC	CSARDSARTGETQYF
few	.	15	TRBJ2-1	TRBV19	TGTGCCAGTAGCCAAGAGACGACTGGATACAATGAGCAGTTCTTC	CASSQETTGYNEQFF
few	TRBD1	15	TRBJ1-2	TRBV3-1	TGTGCCAGCAGCCGACGAAACCCGACAGGGGATGGCTACACCTTC	CASSRRNPTGDGYTF
many	.	15	TRBJ2-1	TRBV5-1	TGCGCCAGCAGCTTGTCGGGGGCGTCCTACAATGAGCAGTTCTTC	CASSLSGASYNEQFF